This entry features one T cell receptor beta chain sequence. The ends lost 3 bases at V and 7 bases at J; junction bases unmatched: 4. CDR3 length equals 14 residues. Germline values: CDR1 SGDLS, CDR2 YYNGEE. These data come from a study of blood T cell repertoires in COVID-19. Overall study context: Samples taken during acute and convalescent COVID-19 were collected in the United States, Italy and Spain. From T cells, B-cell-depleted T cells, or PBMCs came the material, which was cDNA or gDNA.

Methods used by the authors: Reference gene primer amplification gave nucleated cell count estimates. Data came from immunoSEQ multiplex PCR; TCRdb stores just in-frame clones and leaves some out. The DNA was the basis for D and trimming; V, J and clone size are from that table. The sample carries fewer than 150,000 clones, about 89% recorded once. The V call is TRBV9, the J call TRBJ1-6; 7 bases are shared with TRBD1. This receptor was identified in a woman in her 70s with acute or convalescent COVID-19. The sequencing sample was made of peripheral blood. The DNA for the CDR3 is TGTGCCAGCAGCGGAGGGACAGAGAATTCACCCCTCCACTTT. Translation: CASSGGTENSPLHF. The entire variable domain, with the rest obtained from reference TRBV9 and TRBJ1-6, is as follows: DSGVTQTPKHLITATGQRVTLRCSPRSGDLSVYWYQQSLDQGLQFLIQYYNGEERAKGNILERFSAQQFPDLHSELNLSSLELGDSALYFCASSGGTENSPLHFGNGTRLTVT.